Below are 20 T cell receptor beta chains sequenced from a single sample in a study of tumor-infiltrating lymphocytes in localized non-small cell lung cancer. Assay used: immunoSEQ multiplex PCR; TCRdb lists only in-frame clones, some missing. The profile shows around 25,000 clones, approximately 64% of them singletons. Specimen: lung tumor tissue. All receptors derive from a human donor with non-small cell lung cancer.

The rearrangement links TRBV2 to TRBJ2-5; the D is unclear. This CDR3 comprises 12 residues. Trimming took off 6 bases at V and 3 bases at J, with 8 bases between the two ends. Germline CDR1 reads SNHLY; CDR2 reads FYNNEI. CDR3 sequence (DNA): TGTGCCAGCAGAAAGCAGAAAGAGACCCAGTACTTC. Translation gives CASRKQKETQYF. The variable domain in full, completed from reference TRBV2 and TRBJ2-5, reads EPEVTQTPSHQVTQMGQEVILRCVPISNHLYFYWYRQILGQKVEFLVSFYNNEISEKSEIFDDQFSVERPDGSNFTLKIRSTKLEDSAMYFCASRKQKETQYFGPGTRLLVL.

This chain connects TRBV2 to TRBJ1-5; 7 bases match TRBD1. V shed 6 bases, J shed 7 bases, and the junction held 9 bases outside the gene matches. The CDR3 runs to 14 residues. Germline V gene lookup returns CDR1 SNHLY and CDR2 FYNNEI. The CDR3 DNA is TGTGCCAGCAGAAAGACAGGGTTGGGGCAGCCCCAGCATTTT. Its translation is CASRKTGLGQPQHF.

The gene calls are TRBV6-6 and TRBJ2-6, with D uncertain. V shed 2 bases and J shed 0 bases, with 5 bases lying between them. Germline lookup yields CDR1 MNHNY and CDR2 SVGAGI (reference sequence). There are 15 residues in the CDR3. CDR3 sequence: CASSYISSGANVLTF. CDR3 bases: TGTGCCAGCAGTTACATCAGCTCTGGGGCCAACGTCCTGACTTTC.

This chain joins TRBV5-1 and TRBJ2-1, with 7 bases identical to TRBD1. The CDR3 loop spans 15 amino acids. CDR1 is SGHRS, CDR2 YFSETQ, per germline. Trimming took 0 bases from V and 12 from J; bases not matched to a gene: 12. The chain's CDR3 is CASSLEGGATRTQFF. As DNA, the CDR3 is TGCGCCAGCAGCTTGGAAGGGGGCGCTACCCGCACGCAGTTCTTC.

J is TRBJ2-1 and V is TRBV19; D call uncertain. CDR3 length: 13 amino acids. The V end lost 3 bases, the J end lost 8 bases, and 11 bases lay between the germline ends. Germline V gene lookup returns CDR1 LNHDA and CDR2 SQIVND (reference sequence). The CDR3 DNA follows: TGTGCCAGTAGTATGGCTAGGGAAGATGAGCAGTTCTTC. Its translation: CASSMAREDEQFF.

CDR3 in amino acids: CASSLTSGGRIETQYF. The CDR3 DNA sequence: TGTGCCAGCAGCCTCACTAGCGGGGGACGGATAGAGACCCAGTACTTC. The V gene is TRBV5-4, the J gene TRBJ2-5; 11 bases agree with TRBD2. The CDR3 length is 16 residues. Germline trimming cut 4 bases from V and 4 bases from J; bases unmatched to any gene: 9. Germline assignment: CDR1 SGHNT and CDR2 YYREEE (reference sequence).

The chain employs TRBV19 and TRBJ2-3; 9 bases align to TRBD2. Trimming took 4 bases from V and 0 from J; bases not matched to a gene: 5. CDR3 size: 16 residues. Per germline, CDR1 LNHDA and CDR2 SQIVND (reference sequence). In nucleotides, the CDR3 is TGTGCCAGTAGTAACCGACTAGCGGTTAGCACAGATACGCAGTATTTT. Protein sequence: CASSNRLAVSTDTQYF.

The table lists this clone with a few counts. The V gene is TRBV2, the J gene TRBJ1-5; 9 bases are a match to TRBD1. The CDR3 covers 16 residues. The J segment lost 3 bases and the V segment lost 4 bases, leaving 7 bases of the junction unmatched. The V gene's germline CDR1 is SNHLY and CDR2 FYNNEI. CDR3 in DNA: TGTGCCAGCAGTGGGGGACAGGGTTTTATCAATCAGCCCCAGCATTTT. Amino acid sequence: CASSGGQGFINQPQHF.

The chain joins TRBV6-6 to TRBJ1-1, with 7 positions matching TRBD1. Trimming removed 3 bases from V and 2 bases from J; junction bases left unmatched: 6. CDR3 length: 15 amino acids. Per germline, CDR1 MNHNY and CDR2 SVGAGI (reference sequence). The CDR3: CASSYDRAYNTEAFF. Here the CDR3 DNA reads TGTGCCAGCAGTTATGACAGGGCCTATAACACTGAAGCTTTCTTT.

This clone was counted between two and nine times. The chain recombines TRBV9 with TRBJ1-4; D not resolved. Trimming stripped 0 bases from V and 10 bases from J, with 19 bases between. Germline V gene data show CDR1 as SGDLS and CDR2 as YYNGEE. The CDR3 consists of 16 residues. CDR3 in DNA: TGTGCCAGCAGCGTAGACGCGGATCTCCGGGTATCAAAACTGTTTTTT. Translating gives CASSVDADLRVSKLFF.

The chain uses TRBV6-1 and TRBJ2-7, with D possibly matching TRBD2 (5 bases). This CDR3 comprises 14 residues. The ends were cut back, 2 bases at V and 7 bases at J, with 15 bases in the middle. Germline assignment: CDR1 MNHNS and CDR2 SASEGT. The CDR3 sequence: CASSESGLAVEQYF. CDR3 DNA sequence: TGTGCCAGCAGTGAATCAGGCCTAGCTGTAGAGCAGTACTTC.

The V gene is TRBV2, the J gene TRBJ1-3; D perhaps matches TRBD1 (6 bases). Looked up from germline, CDR1 is SNHLY and CDR2 is FYNNEI. The V and J ends lost 8 bases and 3 bases respectively, with 8 bases between them. This CDR3 has 12 residues. The CDR3 DNA sequence: TGTGCCAGCCAGACAGGTGGAAACACCATATATTTT. Protein sequence: CASQTGGNTIYF.

The CDR3 bases are TGCGCCAGCAGCTTACAGGGGGCTGGAAACACCATATATTTT. This codes for CASSLQGAGNTIYF. V is TRBV5-1 and J is TRBJ1-3; 8 bases are a match to TRBD1. CDR1 and CDR2 (germline): SGHRS, YFSETQ. CDR3 length equals 14 residues. Losses at the gene ends were 2 bases for V and 2 bases for J; bases not matched to a gene: 0.

This clone has a handful of counts. This rearrangement joins TRBV2 to TRBJ1-2; perhaps TRBD1 as D (5 bases). V gave up 8 bases and J gave up 8 bases, with 30 bases separating them. The CDR3 length is 17 residues. Germline V gene lookup returns CDR1 SNHLY and CDR2 FYNNEI. The CDR3 coding sequence is TGTGCCAGCCAGATGGACCCGGTACGTCCGGGGGTCGGCGGCTACACCTTC. It encodes CASQMDPVRPGVGGYTF.

J is TRBJ1-3 and V is TRBV6-1; 7 bases line up with TRBD1. CDR3 length equals 15 residues. V lost 3 bases and J lost 4; bases outside the gene matches: 6. Germline values: CDR1 MNHNS, CDR2 SASEGT. The CDR3 sequence: CASSEMTGRGNTIYF. In DNA form, the CDR3 reads TGTGCCAGCAGTGAGATGACAGGGAGAGGAAACACCATATATTTT.

In DNA, the CDR3 is TGTGCCTGGGGGGCAGGGGTGAACACCGGGGAGCTGTTTTTT. Encoded protein: CAWGAGVNTGELFF. The gene calls are TRBV11-2 and TRBJ2-2; D is tentatively TRBD1 or TRBD2 (6 bases each). This CDR3 comprises 14 residues. Germline-derived CDR1 and CDR2 are SGHAT and FQNNGV. The V end was cut by 11 bases, the J end by 1 base, with 14 bases between.

This clone is medium-sized within its sample. V usage is TRBV14 and J usage is TRBJ1-2; maybe TRBD1 (6 bases). Trimming removed 3 bases at V and 3 bases at J, with 14 bases between. Germline-derived CDR1 and CDR2 are SGHDN and FVKESK. The CDR3 totals 15 residues. The CDR3 bases are TGTGCCAGCAGCCAGGGATCGGACAGAGACTATGGCTACACCTTC. It specifies CASSQGSDRDYGYTF. Based on the CDR3 plus reference TRBV14 and TRBJ1-2, the full variable domain is EAGVTQFPSHSVIEKGQTVTLRCDPISGHDNLYWYRRVMGKEIKFLLHFVKESKQDESGMPNNRFLAERTGGTYSTLKVQPAELEDSGVYFCASSQGSDRDYGYTFGSGTRLTVV.

The chain recombines TRBV5-5 with TRBJ2-3, with a possible D match to TRBD2 (6 bases). V lost 4 bases to trimming and J lost 1 base, with 10 bases between them. The germline V gene encodes CDR1 SGHKS and CDR2 YYEKEE (reference sequence). This CDR3 has 14 residues. Written as DNA, the CDR3 is TGTGCCAGCAGCCCTATAGCGGGCACAGATACGCAGTATTTT. Encoded protein: CASSPIAGTDTQYF.

The table lists this clone with a count of one. The chain carries TRBV20-1 and TRBJ2-7, with TRBD1 as a possible D gene (5 bases). Germline CDR1 and CDR2: DFQATT and SNEGSKA (reference sequence). V lost 3 bases to trimming and J lost 2 bases, with 5 bases between them. This CDR3 is 11 amino acids long. Here the CDR3 reads CSARDTYEQYF. The CDR3 nucleotides are TGCAGTGCTAGGGACACCTACGAGCAGTACTTC.

J is TRBJ2-1 and V is TRBV5-1; 12 positions match TRBD2. Germline CDR1 is SGHRS and CDR2 is YFSETQ. CDR3 size: 18 residues. Germline trimming cut 4 bases from V and 3 bases from J; bases unmatched to any gene: 11. The CDR3 protein is CASSRGGTSGYFYNEQFF. The CDR3 bases are TGCGCCAGCAGCCGGGGGGGGACTAGCGGGTATTTCTACAATGAGCAGTTCTTC. Filled out from reference TRBV5-1 and TRBJ2-1, the complete variable domain reads KAGVTQTPRYLIKTRGQQVTLSCSPISGHRSVSWYQQTPGQGLQFLFEYFSETQRNKGNFPGRFSGRQFSNSRSEMNVSTLELGDSALYLCASSRGGTSGYFYNEQFFGPGTRLTVL.